These 18 T cell receptor beta chains share one sample of origin, sequenced in a study of vaccination effects on CD4 cells after COVID-19. Sequenced by immunoSEQ multiplex PCR; TCRdb stores in-frame clones only, minus some. The sample lists almost 15,000 clones; 75% were seen once. Before any sequencing was done, the ViraFEST assay used viral peptide pools to expand antigen-specific CD4+ T cells. An approximately 10-day culture period preceded the isolation of CD4+ T cells. Two-dose vaccination with either BNT162b2 or mRNA-1273 was given to the participants. These receptors have no identified antigens. Specimen: CD4+ T cells from PBMCs cultured with HCoV-NL63 spike peptides, collected after COVID-19 vaccination. These receptor sequences come from a human donor who received a COVID-19 vaccine.

The chain has TRBV4-1 and TRBJ1-1; D might be TRBD1 (6 bases). The CDR3 extends over 13 amino acids. V lost 6 bases and J 5 bases, leaving 13 bases between the germline ends. Germline V lookup: CDR1 MGHRA, CDR2 YSYEKL. The CDR3 region is CASRRGQSTEAFF. In DNA form, the CDR3 reads TGCGCCAGCAGGCGGGGGCAGAGTACTGAAGCTTTCTTT.

This chain connects TRBV6-5 to TRBJ2-5, with D perhaps matching TRBD1 or TRBD2 (5 bases each). There are 15 residues in the CDR3. With 6 bases removed from V and 1 base from J, the gap between germline ends came to 15 bases. CDR1 and CDR2 (germline): MNHEY, SVGAGI. The CDR3 loop reads CASRPVGVFQETQYF. The CDR3, as DNA: TGTGCCAGCAGACCGGTGGGGGTTTTCCAAGAGACCCAGTACTTC.

This rearrangement joins TRBV5-4 to TRBJ2-5; tentative D call: TRBD1 (8 bases). This CDR3 is built from 17 residues. Germline V lookup: CDR1 SGHNT, CDR2 YYREEE (reference sequence). Between the trimmed V and J ends, which lost 4 bases and 1 base, there was a span of 20 bases. The CDR3 region has the DNA TGTGCCAGCAGCGCACTCGGGGGGACAGGCGGCCAAGAGACCCAGTACTTC. Protein: CASSALGGTGGQETQYF.

The chain is built from TRBV18 and TRBJ2-7; 8 bases map to TRBD2. Unmatched junction bases numbered 6, after V lost 3 bases and J lost 5 bases. Looked up from germline, CDR1 is KGHSH and CDR2 is LQKENI. This CDR3 has 14 residues. CDR3 DNA sequence: TGTGCCAGCTCACCCAGCCGGGAGGGCAACGAGCAGTACTTC. It translates to CASSPSREGNEQYF.

The rearrangement links TRBV28 to TRBJ2-1, with a possible D match to TRBD1 (6 bases). There are 12 residues in the CDR3. Trimming left V 5 bases short and J 12 bases short, with 14 bases between. Germline lookup yields CDR1 MDHEN and CDR2 SYDVKM. CDR3 bases: TGTGCCAGCAGTCCACTACAGGGATTGCAGTTCTTC. Encoded protein: CASSPLQGLQFF.

The V call is TRBV4-2, the J call TRBJ2-3; the match to TRBD2 covers 10 bases. The CDR3 consists of 18 residues. CDR1 and CDR2 from the germline V gene are LGHNA and YNFKEQ. V lost 4 bases and J lost 1; bases outside the gene matches: 11. CDR3 bases: TGTGCCAGCAGCCGGGCTAGCGGGGGCCTTGGGGGCACAGATACGCAGTATTTT. Translated: CASSRASGGLGGTDTQYF.

The chain uses TRBV11-3 and TRBJ1-5, with TRBD1 identical over 8 bases. The J segment lost 0 bases and the V segment lost 1 base, leaving 5 bases of the junction unmatched. Germline V lookup: CDR1 SGHNT, CDR2 YENEEA. CDR3 size: 17 residues. The CDR3 nucleotides read TGTGCCAGCAGCTTAGGGACAGGGATCTATAGCAATCAGCCCCAGCATTTT. The encoded protein is CASSLGTGIYSNQPQHF.

The chain uses TRBV2 and TRBJ1-2; TRBD1 matches 7 bases. J gave up 3 bases and V 1 base, and 14 bases lay outside the gene matches. In germline, CDR1 is SNHLY, CDR2 FYNNEI. The CDR3 totals 18 residues. CDR3 coding DNA: TGTGCCAGCAGTGAAGAGAGGGCAAAACAGGGGTGGGACTATGGCTACACCTTC. Its protein is CASSEERAKQGWDYGYTF.

The rearrangement uses TRBV10-2 and TRBJ1-1; D is perhaps TRBD1 (6 bases). This CDR3 spans 12 amino acids. Germline CDR1 WSHSY, CDR2 SAAADI. Trimming removed 7 bases at V and 8 bases at J, with 14 bases between. The CDR3 protein is CASTGDTGEAFF. CDR3 nucleotides: TGCGCCAGCACTGGGGACACGGGAGAAGCTTTCTTT.

The CDR3, as DNA: TGTGCCAGCAGGGGGGGACAGGGCAAAAAACTGTTTTTT. Translating gives CASRGGQGKKLFF. The rearrangement links TRBV28 to TRBJ1-4; 9 bases map to TRBD1. This CDR3 region has 13 residues. Germline V gene sequence: CDR1 MDHEN, CDR2 SYDVKM. J lost 9 bases, V lost 6 bases, and 5 bases had no gene match.

This clone has more than one count but fewer than ten. One junction end disagrees with the germline gene, perhaps due to a read error. J is TRBJ2-7 and V is TRBV7-7, with TRBD2 matching 11 bases. Germline V gives CDR1 SSHAT, CDR2 FNYEAQ (reference sequence). The CDR3 spans 17 residues. CDR3: CASSLKGASGGMNEQYF. CDR3 nucleotides: TGTGCTAGCAGCTTAAAGGGGGCTAGCGGGGGGATGAACGAGCAGTACTTC.

Concerning this clone: One end of the junction fails to match germline, which may point to a read error. This chain uses TRBV7-7 with TRBJ2-3, with D perhaps assigned TRBD1 or TRBD2 (5 bases each). Germline CDR1 and CDR2: SSHAT and FNYEAQ (reference sequence). CDR3 length: 17 amino acids. The CDR3 sequence: CASSLANGSAGSDTQYF. The DNA for the CDR3 is TGTGCTAGCAGCTTAGCGAATGGTTCCGCAGGGAGTGATACGCAGTATTTT.

The chain combines TRBV4-2 with TRBJ2-5; 12 bases fit TRBD1. Germline-derived CDR1 and CDR2 are LGHNA and YNFKEQ. Losses at the gene ends were 2 bases for V and 7 bases for J; bases not matched to a gene: 5. The CDR3 has 15 amino acids. The CDR3 sequence: CASSQPGQGAGTQYF. The CDR3 DNA sequence: TGTGCCAGCAGCCAACCGGGACAGGGGGCTGGGACCCAGTACTTC.

The chain employs TRBV15 and TRBJ2-5; no firm D call. Germline loops: CDR1 LNHNV, CDR2 YYDKDF (reference sequence). The CDR3 spans 14 residues. V was clipped by 1 base and J by 1 base, with 7 bases between them. The CDR3 DNA is TGTGCCACCAGCAGAGGAATAGCCCAAGAGACCCAGTACTTC. Its protein product is CATSRGIAQETQYF.

The chain uses TRBV30 and TRBJ1-2; TRBD1 is a possible D gene (6 bases). Germline V gives CDR1 GTSNPN, CDR2 SVGIG (reference sequence). The CDR3 length is 13 residues. V lost 0 bases and J 4 bases, leaving 9 bases between the germline ends. CDR3 region: CAWSVKGGYGYTF. As DNA, the CDR3 is TGTGCCTGGAGTGTAAAGGGGGGCTATGGCTACACCTTC.

The gene calls are TRBV10-3 and TRBJ1-1; 7 positions agree with TRBD1. CDR1 is ENHRY, CDR2 SYGVKD, per germline. J was trimmed by 4 bases and V by 3 bases; bases with no gene match: 14. The CDR3 has 17 residues. The CDR3 nucleotides are TGTGCCATCAGTGACCAAAATGAAGGGGGCGGAGGCACTGAAGCTTTCTTT. Its protein product is CAISDQNEGGGGTEAFF.

The gene calls are TRBV6-1 and TRBJ2-7, with TRBD2 matching 15 bases. J lost 4 bases, V lost 3 bases, and 1 base had no gene match. From germline, CDR1 is MNHNS and CDR2 SASEGT. The length of the CDR3 is 15 residues. DNA of the CDR3: TGTGCCAGCAGTGAGGGACTAGCGGGGGGTTACGAGCAGTACTTC. Its translation is CASSEGLAGGYEQYF.

The genes are TRBV30 and TRBJ2-2; D remains unclear. Looked up from germline, CDR1 is GTSNPN and CDR2 is SVGIG (reference sequence). Trimming pared 4 bases from V and 1 base from J, leaving 7 bases between. The CDR3 length is 13 residues. CDR3 DNA sequence: TGTGCCTGGACTGCAGGGAACACCGGGGAGCTGTTTTTT. Its translation is CAWTAGNTGELFF. Full variable domain (outside the CDR3, taken from reference TRBV30 and TRBJ2-2): SQTIHQWPATLVQPVGSPLSLECTVEGTSNPNLYWYRQAAGRGLQLLFYSVGIGQISSEVPQNLSASRPQDRQFILSSKKLLLSDSGFYLCAWTAGNTGELFFGEGSRLTVL.